The source of this T cell receptor beta chain is a study of low-dose radiotherapy and immunotherapy resistance in tumors (dated by TCRdb to between 2022 and 2023). For the wider study: In Cohort 1, each fraction delivered 0.5 Gy every 2 weeks, and the prescribed total PTV dose was 6.5 Gy. In Cohort 2, 1 Gy per fraction was delivered every two weeks, for a total of 13 Gy over 26 weeks. Patients were given nivolumab as a 240 mg flat dose every two weeks and ipilimumab at 1 mg/kg every six weeks, with both drugs delivered intravenously. Intravenous cyclophosphamide at 200 mg/m2 was administered every two weeks, one day ahead of each radiation and immunotherapy administration. Starting on cycle 1 day 1, patients took 300 mg of aspirin by mouth once a day for four cycles. First-strand cDNA was synthesized using Superscript III and a set of TRAV- and TRBV-specific primers, so that both TCRalpha and TCRbeta chains were covered. Trial participants were not randomized into treatment groups. Eight patients were included in the translational analysis, namely three from the first dose cohort plus the first five from the second dose cohort.

This clonotype has at least ten counts. Its recognized antigen is unknown. No much larger clone exists at a distance of one base, and base qualities are not known. The label giving this sample's time point can be read as: after trial treatment. Taken with the paper, the label for treatment or condition translates to: LDRT plus nivolumab, ipilimumab, low-dose cyclophosphamide and aspirin (RACIN trial). Donors were enrolled in RACIN, a single-arm phase I dose-escalation trial in which nivolumab, ipilimumab, aspirin, low-dose cyclophosphamide and low-dose radiotherapy were combined. To be eligible, a patient needed to have an advanced solid tumor that was TIL-negative. The V and J ends are trimmed by 0 bases and 6 bases, leaving 8 bases between them. According to the germline V gene (reference sequence), CDR1 reads SEHNR and CDR2 reads FQNEAQ. The CDR3 holds 13 amino acids from the cysteine to the phenylalanine. CDR3 DNA is the only sequence kept; it has 39 bases, read in frame from the first base.

Sequencer: Illumina HiSeq 2500. An approximately 19-cycle PCR with Phusion amplified the TCRs, pairing a constant-region primer with the adapter that was attached to the V primers. The MessageAmp II aRNA Amplification Kit was used to amplify the isolated mRNA, with in vitro transcription run for approximately 15 hours at 37 degrees C. The Dynabeads mRNA DIRECT Purification Kit was used to isolate the mRNA for TCR sequencing. Indexed Illumina adapters were added in a second 25-cycle Phusion PCR, and the resulting products were purified with AMPure XP beads. On the study's bioinformatics: Custom Perl scripts pooled TCR sequences encoding the same protein, removed out-of-frame sequences and computed each clonotype's abundance. The analysis excluded TCR sequences that were supported by just one read. Repertoire metrics included Shannon entropy, Gini index, clonality, richness, and frequency of TCRs shared between repertoires. Starting from the raw public reads, TCRdb applied fastp trimming at Q25, assembled clones with MiXCR and retained in-frame beta chains. Rows matching on CDR3 protein sequence are summarized as one entry with the most common DNA and genes. The V and J calls here are based on TCRdb, not the publication. Present in this sample are roughly 50,000 distinct CDR3 sequences, around 34% of which were seen just once. The top ten clones comprise 8% to 10% of the sample.

The rearrangement joined TRBV7-9 to TRBJ1-1; the D gene is not confidently resolved. The sequencing here drew on PBMCs, taken after low-dose radiotherapy plus immunotherapy. This TCR was sampled from a male donor with rectosigmoid adenocarcinoma. CDR3 reads: CASSLANIPEAFF. The nucleotide sequence is TGTGCCAGCAGCTTAGCAAATATCCCTGAAGCTTTCTTT.